The clone carrying this T cell receptor beta chain was picked up a small number of times. Some clones are missing from TCRdb's copy, which holds only in-frame ones; the method was immunoSEQ multiplex PCR. The table shows about 72,000 clones, with under 95% occurring only once. This specimen comes from a study of OX40 agonist ivuxolimab in advanced cancers. Sequences were derived from CD4+ or CD8+ T cells sorted from blood, sampled in a trial of the OX40 agonist ivuxolimab. This receptor was identified in an adult with an advanced solid tumor such as melanoma, head and neck, liver or kidney cancer.

As DNA, the CDR3 is TGTGCCAGCAGTTATCAAGCGGGAGGAGGAACTGAAGCTTTCTTT. As protein: CASSYQAGGGTEAFF. The chain has TRBV6-5 and TRBJ1-1; D unclear. Germline loops: CDR1 MNHEY, CDR2 SVGAGI. CDR3 length: 15 amino acids. With 3 bases removed from V and 5 bases from J, the gap between germline ends came to 16 bases.